A single sample is the source of the 2 T cell receptor beta chains below, sequenced in a study of CD8 T cells in ankylosing spondylitis. Each CDR3 protein gets one entry after TCRdb re-called the 5' RACE reads with MiXCR. The sample lists around 250,000 distinct CDR3 sequences; 15% to 20% were seen once. The sample taken for sequencing was blood, either unsorted or a sorted T cell fraction (not recorded which). Every receptor here comes from a male donor with ankylosing spondylitis or in good health (not recorded which).

The rearrangement links TRBV27 to TRBJ2-1; 9 bases are a match to TRBD2. There are 15 residues in the CDR3. Looked up from germline, CDR1 is MNHEY and CDR2 is SMNVEV (reference sequence). With 5 bases clipped from V and 9 bases from J, the junction kept 11 bases outside the gene matches. Here the CDR3 reads CASSTSSGIGAEQFF. The CDR3 DNA reads TGTGCCAGCAGTACTTCTAGCGGGATAGGTGCTGAGCAGTTCTTC.

This clonotype was observed a few times. DNA of the CDR3: TGTGCCAGCAGTTTCGGGGGGACGGGCTCCTACGAGCAGTACTTC. This encodes CASSFGGTGSYEQYF. This sequence joins TRBV12-3 or TRBV12-4 and TRBJ2-7; 7 positions match TRBD2. CDR3 length: 15 amino acids. Trimming took 3 bases from V and 0 from J; bases not matched to a gene: 5.